Shown below are 8 T cell receptor beta chains from a single sample sequenced in a study of T cell changes during pregnancy in multiple sclerosis. The method was immunoSEQ multiplex PCR; TCRdb's version includes in-frame clones alone and lacks a portion of them. The sample carries around 80,000 clones, around 92% recorded once. This material consisted of peripheral blood, taken before pregnancy. Source of these receptors: a female donor with multiple sclerosis, enrolled in a pregnancy study.

The chain recombines TRBV7-2 with TRBJ1-4; tentatively, D is TRBD1 (5 bases). This CDR3 is built from 15 residues. Germline V gene lookup returns CDR1 SGHTA and CDR2 FQGNSA. Between the trimmed V and J ends, which lost 5 bases and 6 bases, there was a span of 16 bases. CDR3 residues: CASSPSLGTYEKLFF. CDR3 coding DNA: TGTGCCAGCAGCCCCTCATTGGGGACTTATGAAAAACTGTTTTTT.

The rearrangement uses TRBV5-1 and TRBJ2-7; 11 nucleotides agree with TRBD2. V trimming: 3 bases; J trimming: 6 bases; junction bases outside the gene matches: 8. CDR3 size: 15 residues. From germline, CDR1 is SGHRS and CDR2 YFSETQ. CDR3 nucleotides: TGCGCCAGCAGCTCCGTAGCGGGAGGGCCCTCCGAGCAGTACTTC. Protein: CASSSVAGGPSEQYF.

The V and J genes are TRBV4-1 and TRBJ2-1; D gene ambiguous. Per the germline V gene, CDR1 is MGHRA and CDR2 is YSYEKL. Trimming left V 2 bases short and J 13 bases short, with 18 bases between. The CDR3 covers 14 residues. The CDR3 DNA reads TGCGCCAGCAGCCAATCTGAGGTTCTCAATGGCCAGTTCTTC. As protein: CASSQSEVLNGQFF.

This clone is judged medium-sized. The gene calls are TRBV6-5 and TRBJ2-1, with TRBD2 matching 7 bases. Germline V CDR1 and CDR2: MNHEY, SVGAGI. With 5 bases clipped from V and 1 base from J, the junction kept 5 bases outside the gene matches. CDR3 length equals 15 residues. The CDR3: CASSPSAGSYNEQFF. CDR3 DNA: TGTGCCAGCAGTCCCTCAGCGGGATCCTACAATGAGCAGTTCTTC.

The V gene is TRBV19, the J gene TRBJ2-2; 12 positions agree with TRBD2. Per germline, CDR1 LNHDA and CDR2 SQIVND (reference sequence). Trimming at V came to 5 bases and at J to 6 bases, leaving 7 bases not matched to a gene. CDR3 size: 16 residues. The CDR3: CASSAPTSGSSGELFF. In nucleotides, the CDR3 is TGTGCCAGTAGTGCCCCGACTAGCGGGAGCTCCGGGGAGCTGTTTTTT.

In its sample, this clone was seen once. Its ends do not fully match the called genes, so a read error is possible. The V and J genes are TRBV29-1 and TRBJ1-2, with 8 bases lining up with TRBD1. Germline-derived CDR1 and CDR2 are SQVTM and ANQGSEA. CDR3 length: 12 residues. The CDR3: CSVDAPGGARLF. CDR3 in DNA: TGCAGCGTTGATGCGCCAGGGGGCGCGAGGCTCTTC.

This clone was seen repeatedly, ten times or more. The gene calls are TRBV29-1 and TRBJ2-5; a weak D match, TRBD2 (6 bases). Germline values: CDR1 SQVTM, CDR2 ANQGSEA. CDR3 length: 13 amino acids. V lost 4 bases, J lost 7 bases, and 16 bases lay in between. This chain's CDR3 is CSVARGDSGTQYF. The CDR3 bases are TGCAGCGTTGCTCGAGGGGATAGCGGGACCCAGTACTTC.

The chain joins TRBV7-9 to TRBJ2-3; 7 positions agree with TRBD1. Per the germline V gene, CDR1 is SEHNR and CDR2 is FQNEAQ (reference sequence). With 0 bases clipped from V and 0 bases from J, the junction kept 6 bases outside the gene matches. The CDR3 length is 17 residues. The CDR3 DNA is TGTGCCAGCAGCTTAGCCTCCGGGACAGCGAGCACAGATACGCAGTATTTT. This sequence encodes CASSLASGTASTDTQYF.